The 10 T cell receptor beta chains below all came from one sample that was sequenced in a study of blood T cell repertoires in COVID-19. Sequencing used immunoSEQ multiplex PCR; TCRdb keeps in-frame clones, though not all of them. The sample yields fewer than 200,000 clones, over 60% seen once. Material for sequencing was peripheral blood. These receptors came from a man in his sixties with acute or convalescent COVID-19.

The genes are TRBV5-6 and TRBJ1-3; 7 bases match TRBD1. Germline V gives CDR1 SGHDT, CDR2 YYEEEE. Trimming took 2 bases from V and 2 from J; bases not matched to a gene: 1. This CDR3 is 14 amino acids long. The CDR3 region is CASSFTGAGNTIYF. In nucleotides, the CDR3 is TGTGCCAGCAGCTTTACAGGGGCTGGAAACACCATATATTTT.

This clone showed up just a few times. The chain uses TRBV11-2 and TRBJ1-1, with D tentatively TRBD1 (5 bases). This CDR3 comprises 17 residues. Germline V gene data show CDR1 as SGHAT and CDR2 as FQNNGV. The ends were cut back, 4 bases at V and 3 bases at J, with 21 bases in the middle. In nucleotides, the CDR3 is TGTGCCAGCAGCTATGGACCAGGGACTGATATAGACACTGAAGCTTTCTTT. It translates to CASSYGPGTDIDTEAFF. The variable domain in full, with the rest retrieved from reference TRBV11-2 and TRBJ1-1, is EAGVAQSPRYKIIEKRQSVAFWCNPISGHATLYWYQQILGQGPKLLIQFQNNGVVDDSQLPKDRFSAERLKGVDSTLKIQPAKLEDSAVYLCASSYGPGTDIDTEAFFGQGTRLTVV.

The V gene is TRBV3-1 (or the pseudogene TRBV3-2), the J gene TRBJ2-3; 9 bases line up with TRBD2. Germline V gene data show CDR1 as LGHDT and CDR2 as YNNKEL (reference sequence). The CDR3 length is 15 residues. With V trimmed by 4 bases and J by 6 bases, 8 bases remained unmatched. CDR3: CASSPERGEWDTQYF. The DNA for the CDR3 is TGTGCCAGCAGCCCGGAGCGGGGGGAATGGGATACGCAGTATTTT.

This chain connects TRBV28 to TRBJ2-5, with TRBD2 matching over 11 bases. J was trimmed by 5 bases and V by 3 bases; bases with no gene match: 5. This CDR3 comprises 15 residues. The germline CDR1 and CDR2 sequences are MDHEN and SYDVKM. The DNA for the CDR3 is TGTGCCAGCAGTTTCTTAGCGGGGGGGAGGGAGACCCAGTACTTC. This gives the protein CASSFLAGGRETQYF.

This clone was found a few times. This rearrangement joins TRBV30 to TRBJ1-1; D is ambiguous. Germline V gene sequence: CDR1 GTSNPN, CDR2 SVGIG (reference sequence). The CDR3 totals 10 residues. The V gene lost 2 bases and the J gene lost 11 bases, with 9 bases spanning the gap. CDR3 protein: CAWSPEEAFF. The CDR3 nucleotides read TGTGCCTGGAGTCCCGAAGAGGCTTTCTTT.

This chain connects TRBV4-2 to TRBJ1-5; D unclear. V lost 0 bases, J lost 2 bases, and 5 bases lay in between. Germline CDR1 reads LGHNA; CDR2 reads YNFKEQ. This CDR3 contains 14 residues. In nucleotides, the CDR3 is TGTGCCAGCAGCCAAGAAAGCGGCAATCAGCCCCAGCATTTT. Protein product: CASSQESGNQPQHF.

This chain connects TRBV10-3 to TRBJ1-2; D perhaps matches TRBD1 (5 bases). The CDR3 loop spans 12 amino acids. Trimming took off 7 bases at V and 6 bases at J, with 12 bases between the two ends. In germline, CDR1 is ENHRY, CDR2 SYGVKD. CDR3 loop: CAITTGGDGYTF. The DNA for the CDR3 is TGTGCCATCACCACAGGCGGGGATGGCTACACCTTC.

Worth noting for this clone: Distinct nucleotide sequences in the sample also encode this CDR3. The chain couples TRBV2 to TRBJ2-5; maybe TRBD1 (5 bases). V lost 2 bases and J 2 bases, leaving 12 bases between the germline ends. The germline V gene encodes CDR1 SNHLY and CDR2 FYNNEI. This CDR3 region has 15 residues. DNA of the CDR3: TGTGCCAGCAGTGAAACGCGACAGAGTCAAGAGACCCAGTACTTC. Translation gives CASSETRQSQETQYF.

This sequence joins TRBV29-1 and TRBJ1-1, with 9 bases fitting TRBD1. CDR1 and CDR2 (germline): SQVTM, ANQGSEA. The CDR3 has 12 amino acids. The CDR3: CRTGTGTTEAFF. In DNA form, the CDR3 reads TGCAGAACCGGGACAGGGACTACTGAAGCTTTCTTT.

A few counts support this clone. Here the CDR3 DNA reads TGTGCCAGCAGCCCGTCGGTCGGAGCCACTGAAGCTTTCTTT. This translates into CASSPSVGATEAFF. The chain has TRBV11-3 and TRBJ1-1; no firm D call. Trimming left V 5 bases short and J 4 bases short, with 14 bases between. Germline V CDR1 and CDR2: SGHNT, YENEEA. The CDR3 consists of 14 residues.